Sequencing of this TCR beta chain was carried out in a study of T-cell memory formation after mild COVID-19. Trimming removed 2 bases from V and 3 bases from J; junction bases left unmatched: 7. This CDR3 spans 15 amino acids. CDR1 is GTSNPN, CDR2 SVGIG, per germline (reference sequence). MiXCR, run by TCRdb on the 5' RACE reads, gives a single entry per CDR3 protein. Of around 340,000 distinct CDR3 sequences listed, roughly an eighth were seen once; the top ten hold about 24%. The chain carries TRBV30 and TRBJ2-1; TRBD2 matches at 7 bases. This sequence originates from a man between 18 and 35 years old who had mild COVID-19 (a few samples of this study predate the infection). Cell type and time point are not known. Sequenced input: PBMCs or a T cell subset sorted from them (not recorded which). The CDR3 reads CAWSPSRDYYNEQFF. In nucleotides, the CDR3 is TGTGCCTGGAGTCCTTCCCGGGACTACTACAATGAGCAGTTCTTC.